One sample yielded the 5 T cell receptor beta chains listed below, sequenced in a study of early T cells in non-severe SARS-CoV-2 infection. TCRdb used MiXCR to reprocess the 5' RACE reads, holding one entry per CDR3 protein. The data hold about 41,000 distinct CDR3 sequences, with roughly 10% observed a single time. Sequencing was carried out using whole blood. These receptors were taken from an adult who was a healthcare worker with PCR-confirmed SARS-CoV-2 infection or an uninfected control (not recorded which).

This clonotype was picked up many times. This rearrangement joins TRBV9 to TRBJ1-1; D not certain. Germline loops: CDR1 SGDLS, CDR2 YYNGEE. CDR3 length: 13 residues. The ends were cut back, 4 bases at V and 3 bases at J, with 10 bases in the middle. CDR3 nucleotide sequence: TGTGCCAGCAGCTTCCTCCCGGACACTGAAGCTTTCTTT. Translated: CASSFLPDTEAFF.

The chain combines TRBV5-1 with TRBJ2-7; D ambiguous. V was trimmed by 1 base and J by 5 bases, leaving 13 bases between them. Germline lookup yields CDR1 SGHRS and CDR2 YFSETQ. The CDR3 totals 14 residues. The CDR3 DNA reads TGCGCCAGCAGCTTGACGGGTAGATTCAACGAGCAGTACTTC. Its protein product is CASSLTGRFNEQYF.

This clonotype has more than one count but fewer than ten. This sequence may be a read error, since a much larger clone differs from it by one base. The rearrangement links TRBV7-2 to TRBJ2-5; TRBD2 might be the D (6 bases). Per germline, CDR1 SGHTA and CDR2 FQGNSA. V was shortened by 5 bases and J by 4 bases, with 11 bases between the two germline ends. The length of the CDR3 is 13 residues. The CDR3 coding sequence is TGTGCCAGCAGCCGGGGGTATCGAGAGACCCAGTACTTC. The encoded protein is CASSRGYRETQYF.

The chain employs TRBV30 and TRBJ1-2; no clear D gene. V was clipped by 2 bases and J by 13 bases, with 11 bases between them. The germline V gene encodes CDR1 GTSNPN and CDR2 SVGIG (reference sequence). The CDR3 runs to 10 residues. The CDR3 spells CAWSTALRTF. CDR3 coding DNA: TGTGCCTGGAGTACGGCTCTCCGCACCTTC.

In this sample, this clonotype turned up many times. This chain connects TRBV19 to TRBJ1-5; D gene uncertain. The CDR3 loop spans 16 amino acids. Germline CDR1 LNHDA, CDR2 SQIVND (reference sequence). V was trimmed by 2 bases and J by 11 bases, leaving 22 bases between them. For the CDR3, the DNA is TGTGCCAGTAGTATAATTGGGTTATCTCTTGCTGGGACCCAGCATTTT. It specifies CASSIIGLSLAGTQHF.